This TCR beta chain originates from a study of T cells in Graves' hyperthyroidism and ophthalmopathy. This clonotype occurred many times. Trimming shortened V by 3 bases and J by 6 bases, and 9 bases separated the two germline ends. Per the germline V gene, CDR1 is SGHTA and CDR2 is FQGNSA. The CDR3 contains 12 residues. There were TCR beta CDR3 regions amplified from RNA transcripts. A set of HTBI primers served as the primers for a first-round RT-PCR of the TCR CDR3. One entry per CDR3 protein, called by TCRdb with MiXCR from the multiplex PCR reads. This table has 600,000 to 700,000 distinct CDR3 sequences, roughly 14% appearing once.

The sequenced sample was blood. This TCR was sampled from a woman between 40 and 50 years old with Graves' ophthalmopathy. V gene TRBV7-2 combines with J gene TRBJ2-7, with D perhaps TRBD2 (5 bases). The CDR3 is CASSFVGLEQYF. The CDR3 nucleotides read TGTGCCAGCAGCTTTGTTGGACTCGAGCAGTACTTC.